One sample yielded the 27 T cell receptor beta chains listed below, sequenced in a study of Tregs in tolerant kidney transplant recipients. TCRdb's copy holds only in-frame clones and misses some; the assay was immunoSEQ multiplex PCR. The table records tens of thousands of clones, 85% to 90% of them present only once. The source was CD4+ T cells from blood, collected before the transplant. The receptors were sampled from a human donor who received a combined kidney and bone marrow transplant.

This chain links TRBV19 with TRBJ1-4; D is perhaps TRBD1 (5 bases). Germline lookup yields CDR1 LNHDA and CDR2 SQIVND (reference sequence). Trimming pared 6 bases from V and 8 bases from J, leaving 16 bases between. CDR3 length: 14 residues. The CDR3 DNA sequence: TGTGCCAGTAGCGCGGGGCTAACCCGAGAAAAACTGTTTTTT. This translates into CASSAGLTREKLFF.

The rearrangement joins TRBV30 to TRBJ1-2; TRBD1 matches 8 bases. The V segment lost 4 bases and the J segment 0 bases; nucleotides outside the gene matches: 4. Germline values: CDR1 GTSNPN, CDR2 SVGIG (reference sequence). There are 14 residues in the CDR3. The CDR3 protein is CAWTRTGTNYGYTF. The CDR3 nucleotides read TGTGCCTGGACCCGGACAGGGACTAACTATGGCTACACCTTC.

The chain has TRBV6-1 and TRBJ2-6; D perhaps matches TRBD2 (6 bases). The CDR3 totals 16 residues. CDR1 MNHNS and CDR2 SASEGT come from the germline V gene. V shed 4 bases and J shed 1 base, with 11 bases lying between them. Written as DNA, the CDR3 is TGTGCCAGCAGTGGAAGGAGGGGTTCTGGGGCCAACGTCCTGACTTTC. Protein product: CASSGRRGSGANVLTF.

The rearrangement uses TRBV27 and TRBJ2-7, with TRBD2 as a possible D gene (6 bases). This CDR3 is built from 15 residues. V shed 2 bases and J shed 1 base, with 12 bases lying between them. Germline assignment: CDR1 MNHEY and CDR2 SMNVEV (reference sequence). In DNA form, the CDR3 reads TGTGCCAGCAGTTTAAGGGCGGGAACGTCCTACGAGCAGTACTTC. This codes for CASSLRAGTSYEQYF.

In this sample, this clone turned up once. The chain has TRBV18 and TRBJ2-7, with 8 positions matching TRBD2. This CDR3 region has 16 residues. V trimming: 0 bases; J trimming: 3 bases; junction bases outside the gene matches: 7. Per germline, CDR1 KGHSH and CDR2 LQKENI. The CDR3 DNA sequence: TGTGCCAGCTCACCACCGGGTAGCGGGACTATCTACGAGCAGTACTTC. This sequence encodes CASSPPGSGTIYEQYF.

The V and J genes are TRBV28 and TRBJ1-1, with D possibly matching TRBD1 (5 bases). From germline, CDR1 is MDHEN and CDR2 SYDVKM. Between the trimmed V and J ends, which lost 1 base and 3 bases, there was a span of 21 bases. This CDR3 comprises 18 residues. Here the CDR3 reads CASSLSYQGLRKDTEAFF. CDR3 DNA sequence: TGTGCCAGCAGTTTATCGTACCAGGGCTTACGAAAGGACACTGAAGCTTTCTTT.

The chain joins TRBV5-8 to TRBJ2-2, with D perhaps matching TRBD1 (6 bases). V shed 4 bases and J shed 2 bases, with 21 bases lying between them. The CDR3 runs to 18 residues. CDR1 and CDR2 (germline): SGHTS, YDEGEE. The CDR3 nucleotides read TGTGCCAGCAGCGCCCAATACATCAGGGGAACAAACACCGGGGAGCTGTTTTTT. The encoded protein is CASSAQYIRGTNTGELFF.

The gene calls are TRBV28 and TRBJ1-2; TRBD1 matches at 7 bases. The germline V gene has CDR1 MDHEN and CDR2 SYDVKM. This CDR3 comprises 15 residues. Trimming at V came to 7 bases and at J to 5 bases, leaving 13 bases not matched to a gene. The CDR3 region is CASTLLQGSGYGYTF. The CDR3 region has the DNA TGTGCCAGCACTCTACTACAGGGGAGTGGATATGGCTACACCTTC.

The chain joins TRBV5-4 to TRBJ2-1; maybe TRBD2 (6 bases). The CDR3 runs 15 residues. CDR1 is SGHNT, CDR2 YYREEE, per germline (reference sequence). Trimming stripped 3 bases from V and 7 bases from J, with 17 bases between. The CDR3 coding sequence is TGTGCCAGCAGCTATAGGAGGAGCGGGCTAAATGAGCAGTTCTTC. It codes for CASSYRRSGLNEQFF.

The chain uses TRBV11-2 and TRBJ1-1; 11 nucleotides line up with TRBD1. CDR1 and CDR2 (germline): SGHAT, FQNNGV. V shed 4 bases and J 1 base; nucleotides not matched to a gene: 8. The CDR3 is made up of 17 amino acids. For the CDR3, the DNA is TGTGCCAGCAGCTACTCCATGGGACAGGGGGGGAACACTGAAGCTTTCTTT. This translates into CASSYSMGQGGNTEAFF.

This clone occurred once. V is TRBV28 and J is TRBJ2-2; 9 nucleotides align to TRBD1. Germline V gene data show CDR1 as MDHEN and CDR2 as SYDVKM. CDR3 size: 16 residues. Trimming took 5 bases from V and 5 from J; bases not matched to a gene: 9. CDR3 region: CASSPHPGTGTGELFF. CDR3 in DNA: TGTGCCAGCAGTCCACATCCCGGGACAGGGACCGGGGAGCTGTTTTTT.

The gene calls are TRBV9 and TRBJ2-7; 10 bases match TRBD2. Germline V lookup: CDR1 SGDLS, CDR2 YYNGEE. Unmatched junction bases numbered 4, after V lost 0 bases and J lost 1 base. The CDR3 length is 16 residues. The CDR3 nucleotides read TGTGCCAGCAGCGTAGACCCTAGCGGGAGTTCCTACGAGCAGTACTTC. Translated, it gives CASSVDPSGSSYEQYF.

The CDR3 coding sequence is TGTGCCAGTAGTATCACGGGGTACGGACAGGGAAATGAGCAGTTCTTC. Translated, it gives CASSITGYGQGNEQFF. The rearrangement links TRBV19 to TRBJ2-1; 8 positions match TRBD1. This CDR3 has 16 residues. V shed 3 bases and J 7 bases; nucleotides not matched to a gene: 11. Germline V gene lookup returns CDR1 LNHDA and CDR2 SQIVND (reference sequence). The full variable domain, rest sourced from reference TRBV19 and TRBJ2-1, is DGGITQSPKYLFRKEGQNVTLSCEQNLNHDAMYWYRQDPGQGLRLIYYSQIVNDFQKGDIAEGYSVSREKKESFPLTVTSAQKNPTAFYLCASSITGYGQGNEQFFGPGTRLTVL.

The chain links TRBV6-4 to TRBJ2-7; 7 nucleotides align to TRBD1. The CDR3 runs to 13 residues. The germline V gene encodes CDR1 MRHNA and CDR2 SNTAGT. The V and J ends lost 6 bases and 3 bases, in that order; junction bases with no gene match: 5. The CDR3 here is CASSRDSLYEQYF. The CDR3 nucleotides are TGTGCCAGCAGCAGGGACAGCCTCTACGAGCAGTACTTC.

CDR3 DNA: TGTGCCAGCAGCGCTAGCGGGAGGGGAGAGACCCAGTACTTC. As protein: CASSASGRGETQYF. This sequence joins TRBV11-2 and TRBJ2-5; 12 bases fit TRBD2. The CDR3 has 14 residues. With 5 bases clipped from V and 4 bases from J, the junction kept 2 bases outside the gene matches. Germline lookup yields CDR1 SGHAT and CDR2 FQNNGV.

The V and J genes are TRBV12-2 and TRBJ1-4; the table's D call, TRBD1, was not checked against the DNA. TRBV12-2 is flagged as a pseudogene. The CDR3 extends over 16 amino acids. The CDR3 DNA reads TGTGCAAGTCGCTTAGCGGTAGGGACAGAGAATGAAAAACTGTTTTTT. It translates to CASRLAVGTENEKLFF.

The chain has TRBV19 and TRBJ2-6; D is possibly TRBD2 (7 bases). The germline V gene has CDR1 LNHDA and CDR2 SQIVND (reference sequence). V was shortened by 7 bases and J by 3 bases, with 13 bases between the two germline ends. The CDR3 consists of 15 residues. Here the CDR3 reads CASTYREGGANVLTF. CDR3 nucleotide sequence: TGTGCCAGTACCTACAGGGAGGGTGGGGCCAACGTCCTGACTTTC. Drawing the rest from reference TRBV19 and TRBJ2-6, the complete variable domain is DGGITQSPKYLFRKEGQNVTLSCEQNLNHDAMYWYRQDPGQGLRLIYYSQIVNDFQKGDIAEGYSVSREKKESFPLTVTSAQKNPTAFYLCASTYREGGANVLTFGAGSRLTVL.

A single count supports this clone. This chain joins TRBV7-2 and TRBJ2-3, with D possibly being TRBD2 (6 bases). With 2 bases removed from V and 6 bases from J, the gap between germline ends came to 15 bases. Germline CDR1 and CDR2: SGHTA and FQGNSA. There are 15 residues in the CDR3. The CDR3 sequence is CASSLPRGGGDTQYF. The CDR3 DNA is TGTGCCAGCAGCTTACCTCGGGGAGGTGGGGATACGCAGTATTTT.

The V and J genes are TRBV5-1 and TRBJ1-5; D is undetermined. Germline lookup yields CDR1 SGHRS and CDR2 YFSETQ. V shed 0 bases and J shed 0 bases, with 7 bases lying between them. The CDR3 has 15 residues. The CDR3 DNA follows: TGCGCCAGCAGCTTGGTCCTCTATAGCAATCAGCCCCAGCATTTT. Translating it yields CASSLVLYSNQPQHF. The whole variable domain, remainder taken from reference TRBV5-1 and TRBJ1-5, is KAGVTQTPRYLIKTRGQQVTLSCSPISGHRSVSWYQQTPGQGLQFLFEYFSETQRNKGNFPGRFSGRQFSNSRSEMNVSTLELGDSALYLCASSLVLYSNQPQHFGDGTRLSIL.

This chain joins TRBV7-2 and TRBJ2-1; maybe TRBD2 (5 bases). This CDR3 is built from 12 residues. The V and J ends lost 7 bases and 10 bases respectively, with 14 bases between them. Germline CDR1 and CDR2: SGHTA and FQGNSA. The CDR3 DNA reads TGTGCCAGCAAAGAAAGCGGATACGAGCAGTTCTTC. Its protein is CASKESGYEQFF.

The chain has TRBV25-1 and TRBJ2-5, with 10 bases matching TRBD2. The CDR3 totals 14 residues. The V gene's germline CDR1 is MGHDK and CDR2 SYGVNS. J gave up 13 bases and V 1 base, and 9 bases lay outside the gene matches. The DNA of the CDR3 is TGTGCCAGCAGTGAATCGGCTAGCGGGAGAATCTCGTACTTC. Amino acid sequence: CASSESASGRISYF.

V and J are TRBV30 and TRBJ1-1; 7 nucleotides align to TRBD1. The CDR3 is 11 residues long. V was pared by 2 bases and J by 12 bases, with 6 bases of the junction left unmatched. CDR1 GTSNPN and CDR2 SVGIG come from the germline V gene (reference sequence). The CDR3 DNA reads TGTGCCTGGAGTCGAGGGGGCTGGACTTTCTTT. It is translated as CAWSRGGWTFF.

V is TRBV9 and J is TRBJ2-5; 13 bases line up with TRBD2. Germline CDR1 reads SGDLS; CDR2 reads YYNGEE. The CDR3 has 17 amino acids. The junction had 9 bases not matched to a gene; V was cut back by 3 bases and J by 4 bases. Here the CDR3 DNA reads TGTGCCAGCAGCGCCGGGACTAGCGGGAAGTTGGCAGAGACCCAGTACTTC. Protein sequence: CASSAGTSGKLAETQYF.

The chain uses TRBV7-8 and TRBJ1-2; D not resolved. V lost 0 bases, J lost 4 bases, and 6 bases lay in between. This CDR3 comprises 13 residues. Germline V gene sequence: CDR1 SGHVS, CDR2 FQNEAQ. The CDR3 region is CASSLAEAYGYTF. The CDR3 DNA reads TGTGCCAGCAGCTTAGCAGAGGCCTATGGCTACACCTTC.

The rearrangement joins TRBV30 to TRBJ2-7; 7 bases align to TRBD2. The CDR3 loop spans 16 amino acids. Germline CDR1 is GTSNPN and CDR2 is SVGIG (reference sequence). With V trimmed by 2 bases and J by 6 bases, 16 bases remained unmatched. CDR3 sequence: CAWSPSRGGRSSEQYF. The CDR3 nucleotides are TGTGCCTGGAGTCCCTCCCGAGGCGGGAGATCGTCCGAGCAGTACTTC.

This chain joins TRBV29-1 and TRBJ2-3, with 7 bases that match TRBD2. This CDR3 is 15 amino acids long. The ends lost 1 base at V and 2 bases at J; junction bases unmatched: 6. Germline lookup yields CDR1 SQVTM and CDR2 ANQGSEA. CDR3 DNA: TGCAGCGTTGAAGTCCCAAGCGGGAACACAGATACGCAGTATTTT. Translation gives CSVEVPSGNTDTQYF.

The rearrangement joins TRBV4-1 to TRBJ1-1; TRBD1 aligns across 9 bases. With V trimmed by 2 bases and J by 6 bases, 10 bases remained unmatched. CDR3 size: 16 residues. CDR1 is MGHRA and CDR2 is YSYEKL in the germline V gene. The CDR3 DNA is TGCGCCAGCAGCCAATTTAGGGGACAGGGACACCCTGAAGCTTTCTTT. Translated, it gives CASSQFRGQGHPEAFF.